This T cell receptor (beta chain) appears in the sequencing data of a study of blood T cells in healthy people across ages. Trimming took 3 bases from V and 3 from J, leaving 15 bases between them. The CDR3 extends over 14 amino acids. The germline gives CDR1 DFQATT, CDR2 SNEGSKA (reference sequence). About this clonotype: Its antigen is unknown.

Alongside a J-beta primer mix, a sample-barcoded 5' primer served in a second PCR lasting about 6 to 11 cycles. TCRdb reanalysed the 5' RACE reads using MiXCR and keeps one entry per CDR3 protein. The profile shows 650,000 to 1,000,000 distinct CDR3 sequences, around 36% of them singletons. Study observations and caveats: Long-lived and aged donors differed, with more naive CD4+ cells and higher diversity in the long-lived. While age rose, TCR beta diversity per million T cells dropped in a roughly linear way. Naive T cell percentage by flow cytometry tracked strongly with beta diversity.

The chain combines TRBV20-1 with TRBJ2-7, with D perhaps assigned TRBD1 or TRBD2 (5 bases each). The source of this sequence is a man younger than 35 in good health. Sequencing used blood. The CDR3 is CSARARGADYEQYF. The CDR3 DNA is TGCAGTGCTAGGGCACGAGGGGCTGACTACGAGCAGTACTTC.